The subject of this entry is one T cell receptor (beta chain). Its target is not known. The data originate from a study of T cell responses to AZD1222 COVID-19 vaccine. As for the study in general: Recipients boosted at about 4 weeks or about 12 weeks are pooled. Notes on the study in general: Across the whole spike, CD4 TCRs peaked at regions 160-218 and 743-854. Donors were chiefly white British, with a greater number of females, and clonal diversity was perhaps underestimated. Samples come after the peak T cell response, not at day 14.

Germline V gives CDR1 MNHNS, CDR2 SASEGT. This CDR3 has 17 residues. The V end lost 1 base, the J end lost 0 bases, and 13 bases lay between the germline ends. Libraries were prepared by immunoSEQ multiplex PCR; TCRdb keeps only in-frame clonotypes and omits some of them. The sample consists of over 100,000 clones, less than 95% of them appearing once. Sequences were derived from peripheral blood, sampled on day 0 of AZD1222 vaccination. This chain links TRBV6-1 with TRBJ1-5; possible D gene TRBD1, 6 bases. The receptor comes from an adult in good health. CDR3 nucleotides: TGTGCCAGCAGTGAAGAGACAGGACTTATTAGCAATCAGCCCCAGCATTTT. Protein sequence: CASSEETGLISNQPQHF.